This TCR beta chain was sequenced during a study of blood T cell repertoires in COVID-19. The overall study: Some COVID-19 samples were acute and others convalescent; all came from the United States, Italy and Spain. PBMCs, B-cell-depleted T cells, or T cells were the source of the cDNA or gDNA that made up the material.

Data came from immunoSEQ multiplex PCR; TCRdb stores just in-frame clones and leaves some out. The repertoire holds about 220,000 clones, with over 75% as singletons. The CDR3 loop spans 19 amino acids. V trimming: 3 bases; J trimming: 5 bases; junction bases outside the gene matches: 21. Germline V gene lookup returns CDR1 SNHLY and CDR2 FYNNEI. Participants came from 20 to 25 US areas, aged about 18 to 100 years. In assigning cohorts, the study relied on participant-reported clinical history. Sample: PBMCs or T cells enriched from blood (not recorded which). This chain uses TRBV2 with TRBJ2-5; 7 bases are shared with TRBD2. This TCR derives from a woman aged 18-29 years in a cohort exposed to, infected with or recovered from COVID-19 (not recorded which). CDR3 amino acids: CASSENPESVTSYRETQYF. CDR3 nucleotides: TGTGCCAGCAGTGAGAACCCCGAAAGTGTGACTAGCTACCGCGAGACCCAGTACTTC.